Given below is one T cell receptor beta chain in context. Germline CDR1 reads SGHAT; CDR2 reads FQDESV (reference sequence). Trimming removed 5 bases from V and 5 bases from J; junction bases left unmatched: 4. This CDR3 is built from 13 residues. Original methodology: Estimation of nucleated cell counts was performed using reference gene primer amplification. Here immunoSEQ multiplex PCR was the method, and the copy in TCRdb shows in-frame clones only, minus some. The V and J calls and clone size come from that table; D and trimming were worked out from the DNA. The sample holds some 80,000 clones, less than 85% seen once. This entry is derived from a study of blood T cell repertoires in COVID-19. Study background: COVID-19 samples from acute and convalescent phases originated in the United States, Italy and Spain.

The sample was peripheral blood. The rearrangement links TRBV11-1 to TRBJ2-5; 8 nucleotides agree with TRBD1. This TCR was recovered from a woman of 80 years or more with active or convalescent COVID-19. The CDR3 coding sequence is TGTGCCAGCAGCGGGACAGGCTTGGAGACCCAGTACTTC. The encoded protein is CASSGTGLETQYF.